Shown below are 2 T cell receptor beta chains from a single sample sequenced in a study of CD8 T cells in ankylosing spondylitis. TCRdb analysed the 5' RACE reads with MiXCR anew, one entry per CDR3 protein. The sample contains about 300,000 distinct CDR3 sequences, about 9.9% of which appear only once. Material for sequencing was blood, either unsorted or a sorted T cell fraction (not recorded which). These receptors originate from a female donor with ankylosing spondylitis or in good health (not recorded which).

The V gene is TRBV4-1, the J gene TRBJ2-7; 10 bases agree with TRBD1. The germline CDR1 and CDR2 sequences are MGHRA and YSYEKL. The CDR3 covers 15 residues. V was clipped by 3 bases and J by 7 bases; unmatched bases: 9. CDR3 protein: CASSQYIDRGREQYF. DNA of the CDR3: TGCGCCAGCAGCCAGTACATTGACAGGGGGCGGGAGCAGTACTTC.

This clonotype was picked up a small number of times. This rearrangement joins TRBV7-2 to TRBJ2-3, with D possibly matching TRBD2 (6 bases). Trimming pared 6 bases from V and 4 bases from J, leaving 17 bases between. The CDR3 sequence is 15 residues long. Germline values: CDR1 SGHTA, CDR2 FQGNSA. This CDR3 reads CASSPGTRGADTQYF. CDR3 DNA: TGTGCCAGCAGTCCCGGGACTCGGGGCGCAGATACGCAGTATTTT. The full variable domain, its missing parts supplied by reference TRBV7-2 and TRBJ2-3, is GAGVSQSPSNKVTEKGKDVELRCDPISGHTALYWYRQSLGQGLEFLIYFQGNSAPDKSGLPSDRFSAERTGGSVSTLTIQRTQQEDSAVYLCASSPGTRGADTQYFGPGTRLTVL.